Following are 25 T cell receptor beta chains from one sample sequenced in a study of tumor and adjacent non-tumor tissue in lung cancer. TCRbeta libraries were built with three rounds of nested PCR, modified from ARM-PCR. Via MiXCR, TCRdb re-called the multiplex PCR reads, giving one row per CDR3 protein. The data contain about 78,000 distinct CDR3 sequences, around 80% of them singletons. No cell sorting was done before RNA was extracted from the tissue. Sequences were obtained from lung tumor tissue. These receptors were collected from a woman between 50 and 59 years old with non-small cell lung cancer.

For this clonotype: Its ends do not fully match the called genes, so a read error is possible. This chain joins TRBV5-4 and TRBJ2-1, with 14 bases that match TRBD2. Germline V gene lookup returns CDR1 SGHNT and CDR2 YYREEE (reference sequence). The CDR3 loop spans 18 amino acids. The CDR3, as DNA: TGTGCCAGCAGCATTGGGGGACTAGCGGGAGTTAGTTACAATGAGCAATTCTTC. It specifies CASSIGGLAGVSYNEQFF. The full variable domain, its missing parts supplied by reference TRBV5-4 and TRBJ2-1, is ETGVTQSPTHLIKTRGQQVTLRCSSQSGHNTVSWYQQALGQGPQFIFQYYREEENGRGNFPPRFSGLQFPNYSSELNVNALELDDSALYLCASSIGGLAGVSYNEQFFGPGTRLTVL.

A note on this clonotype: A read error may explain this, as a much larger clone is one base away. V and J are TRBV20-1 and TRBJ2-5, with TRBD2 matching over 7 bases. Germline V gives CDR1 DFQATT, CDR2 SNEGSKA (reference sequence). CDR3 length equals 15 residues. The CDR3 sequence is CSTSWTRETQETQYF. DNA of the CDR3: TGCAGTACTAGTTGGACTAGGGAAACCCAAGAGACCCAGTACTTC.

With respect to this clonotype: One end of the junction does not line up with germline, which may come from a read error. The CDR3, as DNA: TGCAGTGCTCCCAGTGGACGGTCGAGCTCCTACAATGAGCTGTTCTTC. Translating it yields CSAPSGRSSSYNELFF. V usage is TRBV20-1 and J usage is TRBJ2-1; D is unresolved. There are 16 residues in the CDR3. The germline gives CDR1 DFQATT, CDR2 SNEGSKA (reference sequence).

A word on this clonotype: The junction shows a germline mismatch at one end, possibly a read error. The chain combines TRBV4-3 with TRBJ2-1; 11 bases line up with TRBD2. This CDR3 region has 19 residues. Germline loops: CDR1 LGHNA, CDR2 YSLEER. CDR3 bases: TGCGCCAGCACCCAAGAATTTAGCGGGAGGGTGCGCTCCTACAATGAGCAGTTCTTC. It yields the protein CASTQEFSGRVRSYNEQFF.

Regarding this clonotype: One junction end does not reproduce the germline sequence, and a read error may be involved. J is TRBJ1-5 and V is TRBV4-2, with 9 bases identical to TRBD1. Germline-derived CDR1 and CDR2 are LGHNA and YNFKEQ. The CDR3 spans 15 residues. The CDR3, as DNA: TGTGCCAGCAGCCGATATACAGGGGGCGGTCAGCCCAAGCATTTT. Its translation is CASSRYTGGGQPKHF.

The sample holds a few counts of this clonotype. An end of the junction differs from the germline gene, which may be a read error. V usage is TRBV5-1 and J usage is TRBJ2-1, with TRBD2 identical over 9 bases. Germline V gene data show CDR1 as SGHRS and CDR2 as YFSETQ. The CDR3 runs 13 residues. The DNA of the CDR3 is TGCACCAGCAGTTTAAGCGGGAGGAATGAGCAGTTCTTC. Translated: CTSSLSGRNEQFF.

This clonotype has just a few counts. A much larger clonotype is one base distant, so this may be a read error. The CDR3 region is CASSITDRDLPNEKLFF. DNA of the CDR3: TGTGCCAGCAGTATAACGGATAGGGATCTTCCTAATGAAAAACTGTTTTTT. This chain connects TRBV28 to TRBJ1-4; D unclear. The V gene's germline CDR1 is MDHEN and CDR2 SYDVKM. The CDR3 covers 17 residues. The germline V and J ends were trimmed by 5 bases and 3 bases, with 19 bases remaining between them.

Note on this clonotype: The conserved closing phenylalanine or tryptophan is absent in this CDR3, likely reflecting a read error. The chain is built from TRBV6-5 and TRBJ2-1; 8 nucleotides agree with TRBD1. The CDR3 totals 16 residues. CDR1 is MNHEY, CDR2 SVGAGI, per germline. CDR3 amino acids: CTSSYCSGQGYNEQFS. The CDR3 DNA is TGTACCAGCAGTTACTGTTCCGGACAGGGATACAATGAGCAGTTCTCC.

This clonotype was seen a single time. The CDR3 reads CLAQGFSGSGCNIQYF. Here the CDR3 DNA reads TGCCTTGCCCAGGGGTTTAGCGGGAGTGGTTGTAACATTCAGTACTTC. The J gene is TRBJ2-4, the V gene TRBV20-1; 9 bases are a match to TRBD2. The germline CDR1 and CDR2 sequences are DFQATT and SNEGSKA (reference sequence). This CDR3 spans 16 amino acids.

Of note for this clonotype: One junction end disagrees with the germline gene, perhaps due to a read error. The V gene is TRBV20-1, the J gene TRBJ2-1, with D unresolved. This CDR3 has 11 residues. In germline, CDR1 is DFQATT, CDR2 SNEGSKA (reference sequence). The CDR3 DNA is TGCAGAGCTAGTCTTTACAATAGGCAGTTCTTC. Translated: CRASLYNRQFF.

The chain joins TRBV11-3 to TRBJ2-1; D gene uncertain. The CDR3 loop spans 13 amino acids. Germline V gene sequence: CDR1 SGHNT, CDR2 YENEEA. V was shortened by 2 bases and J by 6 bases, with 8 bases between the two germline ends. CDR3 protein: CASSLRSLNEQFF. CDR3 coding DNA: TGTGCCAGCAGCTTACGGTCTCTCAATGAGCAGTTCTTC.

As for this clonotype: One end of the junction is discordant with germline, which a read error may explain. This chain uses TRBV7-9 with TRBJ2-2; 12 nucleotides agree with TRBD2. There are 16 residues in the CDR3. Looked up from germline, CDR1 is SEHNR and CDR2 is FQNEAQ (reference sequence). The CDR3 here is CTSSPGLAGSAGELFF. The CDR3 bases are TGTACCAGCAGCCCTGGACTAGCGGGAAGCGCCGGGGAGCTGTTTTTT.

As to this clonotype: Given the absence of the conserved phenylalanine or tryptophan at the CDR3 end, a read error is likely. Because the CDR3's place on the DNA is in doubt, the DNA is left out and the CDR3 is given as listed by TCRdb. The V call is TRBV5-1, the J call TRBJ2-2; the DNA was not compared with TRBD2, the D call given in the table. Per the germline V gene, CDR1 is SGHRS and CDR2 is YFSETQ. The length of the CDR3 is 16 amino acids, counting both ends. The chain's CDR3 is CASSLVYGGPTGELIS.

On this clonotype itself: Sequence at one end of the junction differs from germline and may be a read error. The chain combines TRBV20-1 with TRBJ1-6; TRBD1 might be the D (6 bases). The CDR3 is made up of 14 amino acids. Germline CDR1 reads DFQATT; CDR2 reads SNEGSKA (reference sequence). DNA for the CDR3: TGCAGTGCAAACGCCAAGGGGGGGAGGTCACCCCTCCATTTT. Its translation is CSANAKGGRSPLHF.

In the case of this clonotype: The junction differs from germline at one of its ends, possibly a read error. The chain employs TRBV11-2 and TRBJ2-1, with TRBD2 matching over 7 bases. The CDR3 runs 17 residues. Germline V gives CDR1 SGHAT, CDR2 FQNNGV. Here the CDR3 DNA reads TGTGTCAGCACCCCAGAGGGCGGGGGAAGCTCCTACAGTGAGCAGTTTTTC. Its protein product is CVSTPEGGGSSYSEQFF.

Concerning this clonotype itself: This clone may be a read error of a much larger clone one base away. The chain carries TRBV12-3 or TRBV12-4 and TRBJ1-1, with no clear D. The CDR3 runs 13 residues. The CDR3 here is CASSPTVKTEAFF. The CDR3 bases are TGTGCCAGCAGTCCCACAGTGAAAACTGAAGCTTTCTTT.

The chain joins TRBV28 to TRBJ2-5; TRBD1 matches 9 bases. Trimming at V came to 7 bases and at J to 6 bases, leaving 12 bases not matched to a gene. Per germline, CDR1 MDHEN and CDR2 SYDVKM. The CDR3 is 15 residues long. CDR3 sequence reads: CASMQTGGAGKTQYF. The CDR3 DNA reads TGTGCCAGCATGCAAACAGGGGGCGCGGGGAAGACCCAGTACTTC.

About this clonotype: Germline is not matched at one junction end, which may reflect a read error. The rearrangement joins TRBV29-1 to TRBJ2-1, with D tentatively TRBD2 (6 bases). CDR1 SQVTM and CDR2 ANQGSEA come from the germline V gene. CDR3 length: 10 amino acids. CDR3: CSADGTEQLF. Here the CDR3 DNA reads TGCAGCGCTGACGGGACTGAGCAGCTCTTC.

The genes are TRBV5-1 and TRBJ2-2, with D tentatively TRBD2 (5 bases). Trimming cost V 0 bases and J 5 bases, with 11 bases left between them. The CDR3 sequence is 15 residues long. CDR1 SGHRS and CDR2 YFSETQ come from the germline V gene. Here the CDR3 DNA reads TGCGCCAGCAGCTTGGACGGGATCGATACCGGGGAGCTGTTTTTT. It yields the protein CASSLDGIDTGELFF.

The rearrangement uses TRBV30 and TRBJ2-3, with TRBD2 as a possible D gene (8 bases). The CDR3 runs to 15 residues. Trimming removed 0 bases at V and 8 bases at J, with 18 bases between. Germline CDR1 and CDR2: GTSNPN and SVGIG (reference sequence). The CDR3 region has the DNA TGTGCCTGGAGTGTTTCGGGAGGGACAGCAGTTACGCAGTATTTT. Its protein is CAWSVSGGTAVTQYF. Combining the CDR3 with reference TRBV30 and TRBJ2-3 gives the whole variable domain SQTIHQWPATLVQPVGSPLSLECTVEGTSNPNLYWYRQAAGRGLQLLFYSVGIGQISSEVPQNLSASRPQDRQFILSSKKLLLSDSGFYLCAWSVSGGTAVTQYFGPGTRLTVL.

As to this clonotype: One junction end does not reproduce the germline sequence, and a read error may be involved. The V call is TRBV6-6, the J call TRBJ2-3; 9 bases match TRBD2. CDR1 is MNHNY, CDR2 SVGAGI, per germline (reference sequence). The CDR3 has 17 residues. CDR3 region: CTSSYSRGSGGSDTQYF. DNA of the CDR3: TGTACCAGCAGTTACTCTCGGGGTAGCGGGGGCTCAGATACGCAGTATTTT.

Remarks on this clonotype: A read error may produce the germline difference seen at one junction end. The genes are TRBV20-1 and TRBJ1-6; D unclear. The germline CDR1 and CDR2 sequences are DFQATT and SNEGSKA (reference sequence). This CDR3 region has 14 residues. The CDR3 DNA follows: TGCAGTACTAGGTCGTGGGCAGTGGATTCATCCCTCCACTTT. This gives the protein CSTRSWAVDSSLHF.

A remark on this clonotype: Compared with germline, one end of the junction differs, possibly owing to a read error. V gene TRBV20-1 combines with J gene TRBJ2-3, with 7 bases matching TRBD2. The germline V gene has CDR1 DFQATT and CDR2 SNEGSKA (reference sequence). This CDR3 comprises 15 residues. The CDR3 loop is CSVRDFGRTSSTQYF. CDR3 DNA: TGCAGTGTTAGAGATTTCGGGAGGACTTCTAGTACGCAGTATTTT.

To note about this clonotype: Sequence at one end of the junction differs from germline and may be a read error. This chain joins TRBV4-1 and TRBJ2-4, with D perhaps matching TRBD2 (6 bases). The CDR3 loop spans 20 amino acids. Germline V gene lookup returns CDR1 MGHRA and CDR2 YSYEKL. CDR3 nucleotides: TGCGCCAGCAGTCAAGAGATGTGGCAGGAGGGCTCCTTAGCCAAAAACATTCAGTACTTC. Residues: CASSQEMWQEGSLAKNIQYF.

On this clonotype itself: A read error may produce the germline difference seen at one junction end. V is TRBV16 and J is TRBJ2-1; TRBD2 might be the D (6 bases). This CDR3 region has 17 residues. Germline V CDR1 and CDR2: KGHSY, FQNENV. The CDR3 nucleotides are TGTGCCAGCAGCGTCCATTATAGCGGAAAACCCTACAATGAGCGGTTCTTC. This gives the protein CASSVHYSGKPYNERFF.